A single sample gave rise to the 24 T cell receptor beta chains below, sequenced in a study of T cells in localized non-small cell lung cancer (dated by TCRdb to 2020 to 2021). Library construction relied on the immunoSEQ multiplex PCR assay. TCRdb took over this immuneACCESS table, retaining in-frame rearrangements with V and J assigned. Such tables are incomplete; in checked studies, under half of the missing clones stem from an unresolved V gene, and the remainder is unexplained. Across this sample there are approximately 37,000 clones, with 70% to 90% seen only once. The top ten hold 3.5% of the sample. The material was peripheral blood, obtained before any cancer treatment. These receptor sequences come from a man aged 18 to 50 with stage I lung adenocarcinoma.

The V and J genes are TRBV5-1 and TRBJ2-5, with 7 bases that match TRBD2. The J segment lost 2 bases and the V segment lost 3 bases, leaving 10 bases of the junction unmatched. Germline V gives CDR1 SGHRS, CDR2 YFSETQ. This CDR3 contains 16 residues. The CDR3 protein is CASSSAYGGGQETQYF. The CDR3 coding sequence is TGCGCCAGCAGCTCCGCCTATGGCGGGGGACAAGAGACCCAGTACTTC. The full variable domain, rest sourced from reference TRBV5-1 and TRBJ2-5, is KAGVTQTPRYLIKTRGQQVTLSCSPISGHRSVSWYQQTPGQGLQFLFEYFSETQRNKGNFPGRFSGRQFSNSRSEMNVSTLELGDSALYLCASSSAYGGGQETQYFGPGTRLLVL.

The J gene is TRBJ2-1, the V gene TRBV7-9; D unclear. The V end was cut by 4 bases, the J end by 6 bases, with 7 bases between. The germline V gene encodes CDR1 SEHNR and CDR2 FQNEAQ (reference sequence). The CDR3 is 12 amino acids. CDR3 residues: CASSWVPNEQFF. In DNA form, the CDR3 reads TGTGCCAGCAGCTGGGTTCCCAATGAGCAGTTCTTC.

The chain couples TRBV6-4 to TRBJ2-4; 8 nucleotides match TRBD1. The junction had 20 bases not matched to a gene; V was cut back by 6 bases and J by 1 base. The CDR3 is 20 amino acids. CDR1 is MRHNA and CDR2 is SNTAGT in the germline V gene. The DNA for the CDR3 is TGTGCCAGCAGAGCCATTCCGGGACAGGCTCTCGGGGAGGCCAAAAACATTCAGTACTTC. Translated: CASRAIPGQALGEAKNIQYF.

The chain combines TRBV13 with TRBJ1-2; D is perhaps TRBD1 (5 bases). The CDR3 is made up of 12 amino acids. Germline-derived CDR1 and CDR2 are PRHDT and FYEKMQ (reference sequence). The V end lost 5 bases, the J end lost 8 bases, and 12 bases lay between the germline ends. The CDR3 loop reads CASSPSRGGYTF. CDR3 sequence (DNA): TGTGCCAGCAGCCCATCGAGGGGCGGCTACACCTTC.

This chain links TRBV6-5 with TRBJ2-7, with D tentatively TRBD1 or TRBD2 (5 bases each). This CDR3 region has 13 residues. CDR1 is MNHEY and CDR2 is SVGAGI in the germline V gene. The V end was cut by 6 bases, the J end by 3 bases, with 12 bases between. The DNA of the CDR3 is TGTGCCAGCAGAAAATGGGACGGCTACGAGCAGTACTTC. Protein sequence: CASRKWDGYEQYF.

This clone was observed a handful of times. The genes are TRBV19 and TRBJ2-3, with a tentative D call TRBD2 (6 bases). V lost 5 bases, J lost 4 bases, and 13 bases lay in between. The CDR3 runs 14 residues. Germline V gene lookup returns CDR1 LNHDA and CDR2 SQIVND (reference sequence). This CDR3 reads CASSDGTPPDTQYF. The CDR3 DNA reads TGTGCCAGTAGTGACGGGACTCCCCCAGATACGCAGTATTTT.

The DNA for the CDR3 is TGTGCCAGCAGCCCCCTTGGTCTCTATGGCTACACCTTC. This encodes CASSPLGLYGYTF. The chain couples TRBV6-5 to TRBJ1-2; D is unclear. CDR1 and CDR2 (germline): MNHEY, SVGAGI. Trimming left V 6 bases short and J 4 bases short, with 12 bases between. This CDR3 contains 13 residues.

This clone has more than one count but fewer than ten. The gene calls are TRBV9 and TRBJ1-2; tentative D call: TRBD1 (5 bases). CDR1 is SGDLS, CDR2 YYNGEE, per germline. V gave up 0 bases and J gave up 7 bases, with 10 bases separating them. The CDR3 is made up of 13 amino acids. CDR3 residues: CASSVGRGGGYTF. The CDR3 DNA is TGTGCCAGCAGCGTAGGGCGGGGCGGTGGCTACACCTTC.

The rearrangement links TRBV19 to TRBJ1-4, with TRBD1 matching 7 bases. Germline loops: CDR1 LNHDA, CDR2 SQIVND (reference sequence). This CDR3 spans 14 amino acids. V was pared by 3 bases and J by 6 bases, with 4 bases of the junction left unmatched. The CDR3 nucleotides read TGTGCCAGTAGTATCACAGGGGTTGATGAAAAACTGTTTTTT. Protein product: CASSITGVDEKLFF.

V and J are TRBV4-2 and TRBJ1-5; D is perhaps TRBD1 (6 bases). CDR1 LGHNA and CDR2 YNFKEQ come from the germline V gene. Trimming stripped 0 bases from V and 6 bases from J, with 15 bases between. The CDR3 contains 16 residues. The CDR3 DNA sequence: TGTGCCAGCAGCCAAGAGGGGTTGACAGGAGGTCAGCCCCAGCATTTT. It yields the protein CASSQEGLTGGQPQHF.

The chain couples TRBV28 to TRBJ1-1, with unresolved D. CDR1 is MDHEN, CDR2 SYDVKM, per germline. V lost 5 bases to trimming and J lost 1 base, with 8 bases between them. The CDR3 has 13 residues. The CDR3 nucleotides read TGTGCCAGCAGTCGGCGGCAGAACACTGAAGCTTTCTTT. It yields the protein CASSRRQNTEAFF.

This chain joins TRBV19 and TRBJ1-5; 9 bases align to TRBD1. CDR1 and CDR2 (germline): LNHDA, SQIVND (reference sequence). The CDR3 is 15 residues long. V lost 5 bases to trimming and J lost 6 bases; unmatched junction nucleotides: 8. The CDR3 bases are TGTGCCAGTAGTGAACTGGGACAGGGCGGTCAGCCCCAGCATTTT. Protein product: CASSELGQGGQPQHF.

This chain joins TRBV28 and TRBJ1-4; D ambiguous. The CDR3 is 13 residues long. The germline V and J ends were trimmed by 6 bases and 0 bases, with 5 bases remaining between them. Germline CDR1 MDHEN, CDR2 SYDVKM. CDR3 loop: CASSGSTNEKLFF. The CDR3 coding sequence is TGTGCCAGCAGCGGCTCAACTAATGAAAAACTGTTTTTT.

V gene TRBV7-2 combines with J gene TRBJ2-7; D is possibly TRBD2 (6 bases). Trimming left V 5 bases short and J 1 base short, with 18 bases between. The length of the CDR3 is 16 residues. Germline assignment: CDR1 SGHTA and CDR2 FQGNSA. The CDR3 DNA follows: TGTGCCAGCAGCCTAGTGACGGGGAGGTCGTCCTACGAGCAGTACTTC. Translated: CASSLVTGRSSYEQYF.

The chain has TRBV30 and TRBJ1-2; D remains ambiguous. The CDR3 runs to 12 residues. Per germline, CDR1 GTSNPN and CDR2 SVGIG (reference sequence). The V gene lost 2 bases and the J gene lost 4 bases, with 8 bases spanning the gap. The chain's CDR3 is CAWSRGLYGYTF. CDR3 nucleotide sequence: TGTGCCTGGAGTAGAGGTCTCTATGGCTACACCTTC.

The V call is TRBV6-5, the J call TRBJ2-7, with 7 bases aligning to TRBD1. The CDR3 is 15 amino acids. CDR1 MNHEY and CDR2 SVGAGI come from the germline V gene. The V segment lost 0 bases and the J segment 2 bases; nucleotides outside the gene matches: 4. The CDR3 reads CASSYSWTGTYEQYF. CDR3 coding DNA: TGTGCCAGCAGTTACTCGTGGACAGGAACCTACGAGCAGTACTTC.

The chain has TRBV19 and TRBJ1-2; D not resolved. Trimming pared 5 bases from V and 4 bases from J, leaving 17 bases between. The germline CDR1 and CDR2 sequences are LNHDA and SQIVND (reference sequence). This CDR3 comprises 15 residues. The CDR3 sequence is CASSPGERQTYGYTF. CDR3 in DNA: TGTGCCAGTAGTCCCGGAGAGCGGCAGACCTATGGCTACACCTTC.

The chain recombines TRBV5-6 with TRBJ2-7; possibly TRBD1 or TRBD2 for D (5 bases each). The CDR3 runs to 14 residues. V shed 2 bases and J shed 2 bases, with 11 bases lying between them. The germline V gene has CDR1 SGHDT and CDR2 YYEEEE. The CDR3 DNA reads TGTGCCAGCAGCTTCTTGACAGCGGCCTACGAGCAGTACTTC. It translates to CASSFLTAAYEQYF.

V is TRBV2 and J is TRBJ1-2; 11 bases are shared with TRBD1. The germline V gene encodes CDR1 SNHLY and CDR2 FYNNEI. There are 15 residues in the CDR3. V was clipped by 9 bases and J by 2 bases; unmatched bases: 8. DNA of the CDR3: TGTGCCAGATATTCCCGGGACAGGGGGAACTATGGCTACACCTTC. It is translated as CARYSRDRGNYGYTF.

A word on this clone: Distinct nucleotide sequences in the sample also encode this CDR3. The chain has TRBV18 and TRBJ2-2; TRBD1 might be the D (5 bases). Between the trimmed V and J ends, which lost 6 bases and 3 bases, there was a span of 11 bases. CDR1 is KGHSH, CDR2 LQKENI, per germline. The CDR3 runs to 14 residues. The CDR3 loop is CASSPKTDTGELFF. The CDR3 nucleotides are TGTGCCAGCTCCCCAAAGACAGACACCGGGGAGCTGTTTTTT. Variable domain in full (rest from reference TRBV18 and TRBJ2-2): NAGVMQNPRHLVRRRGQEARLRCSPMKGHSHVYWYRQLPEEGLKFMVYLQKENIIDESGMPKERFSAEFPKEGPSILRIQQVVRGDSAAYFCASSPKTDTGELFFGEGSRLTVL.

This chain uses TRBV5-4 with TRBJ2-7; the match to TRBD2 covers 9 bases. V trimming: 4 bases; J trimming: 2 bases; junction bases outside the gene matches: 10. Per the germline V gene, CDR1 is SGHNT and CDR2 is YYREEE (reference sequence). The CDR3 contains 16 residues. CDR3 coding DNA: TGTGCCAGCAGCATAGATAGCGGGGGAATCGCCTACGAGCAGTACTTC. It translates to CASSIDSGGIAYEQYF.

V gene TRBV19 combines with J gene TRBJ2-5; 7 nucleotides line up with TRBD1. The CDR3 is made up of 17 amino acids. Losses at the gene ends were 1 base for V and 3 bases for J; bases not matched to a gene: 11. From germline, CDR1 is LNHDA and CDR2 SQIVND (reference sequence). CDR3 sequence (DNA): TGTGCCAGTAGTATAGCCCCCCTCGGGACAGCTAAAGAGACCCAGTACTTC. This sequence encodes CASSIAPLGTAKETQYF.

In regard to this clone: Other nucleotide sequences from this sample produce the same CDR3. V gene TRBV10-3 combines with J gene TRBJ2-7, with D hard to call. Looked up from germline, CDR1 is ENHRY and CDR2 is SYGVKD. The CDR3 consists of 12 residues. V lost 6 bases and J lost 0, with 6 bases in between. CDR3 DNA: TGTGCCATCAGGCGCGGCTCCTACGAGCAGTACTTC. Residues: CAIRRGSYEQYF.

The chain has TRBV30 and TRBJ2-2; 7 positions match TRBD2. Per the germline V gene, CDR1 is GTSNPN and CDR2 is SVGIG (reference sequence). This CDR3 is built from 14 residues. V shed 7 bases, J shed 6 bases, and the junction held 11 bases outside the gene matches. CDR3 nucleotides: TGTGCCTTTCGACAGAGGGAGGGACCCGGGGAGCTGTTTTTT. Amino acid sequence: CAFRQREGPGELFF.